Listed below are T cell receptor beta chains from one sample, sequenced in a study of blood T cell repertoires in COVID-19. Assay: immunoSEQ multiplex PCR; the TCRdb copy retains only in-frame clones and omits some. Here the sample spans about 240,000 clones, about 90% being singletons. Specimen: peripheral blood. The origin of the receptors is a man in his 60s with acute or convalescent COVID-19. Both conserved end residues are part of each CDR3. D genes are given only for firm matches. The size of a clone is reported for some rows only, either as once, few or many, or as a class for expanded clones.

size,J,V,D,DNA,CDR3
.,TRBJ1-1,TRBV21-1,.,TGTGCCAGCAGCAAAGCGCTACTAGGAGTTAACACTGAAGCTTTCTTT,CASSKALLGVNTEAFF
.,TRBJ2-2,TRBV4-3,.,TGCGCCAGCAGCCTGAGACACCGTAACACCGGGGAGCTGTTTTTT,CASSLRHRNTGELFF
.,TRBJ1-2,TRBV7-3,TRBD1,TGTGCCAGCAGCTTAACGGGACAGAACTATGGCTACACCTTC,CASSLTGQNYGYTF
.,TRBJ1-6,TRBV4-3,.,TGCGCCAGCAGCCAAGATCAGGGATATAATTCACCCCTCCACTTT,CASSQDQGYNSPLHF
.,TRBJ2-2,TRBV28,TRBD2,TGTGCCACCTCCGGACTAGCGGGAGGAATTTCGACCGGGGAGCTGTTTTTT,CATSGLAGGISTGELFF
.,TRBJ1-1,TRBV24-1,TRBD1,TGTGCCACCAGTGGCAGGGGGGCAGGTTTGGGAAACACTGAAGCTTTCTTT,CATSGRGAGLGNTEAFF
.,TRBJ1-3,TRBV7-8,.,TGTGCCAGCAGCTCCGGACAGCAGCACTCTGGAAACACCATATATTTT,CASSSGQQHSGNTIYF
.,TRBJ2-1,TRBV6-4,TRBD1,TGTGCCAGTAGCCGGGACAGGGTGCATGAGCAGTTCTTC,CASSRDRVHEQFF
.,TRBJ2-1,TRBV7-2,.,TGTGCCAGCAGCTTAGAGGCACGACAGTTCTATGAGCAGTTCTTC,CASSLEARQFYEQFF
.,TRBJ2-3,TRBV18,TRBD2,TGTGCCAGCTCACTACTAGCGGGAGAGGTCGCAGATACGCAGTATTTT,CASSLLAGEVADTQYF
.,TRBJ1-5,TRBV6-2/TRBV6-3,.,TGTGCCAGCAGTGACAATTATCAGCCCCAGCATTTT,CASSDNYQPQHF
.,TRBJ1-2,TRBV2,.,TGTGCCAGCAAAAGAGAAGGAGTACCATCCTCGCCCAATGGCTACACCTTC,CASKREGVPSSPNGYTF
.,TRBJ1-2,TRBV15,.,TGTGCCACCAGCATCAGAGGCAGGGGTGGGTATGGCTACACCTTC,CATSIRGRGGYGYTF
many,TRBJ2-7,TRBV5-5,.,TGTGCCAGCAGCTTGAAGAGGAGCTCCTACGAGCAGTACTTC,CASSLKRSSYEQYF
.,TRBJ2-7,TRBV29-1,.,TGCAGCGTTGAAGGGGCTGCGGGATATAGCTCCTACGAGCAGTACTTC,CSVEGAAGYSSYEQYF
.,TRBJ2-7,TRBV15,TRBD2,TGTGCCACCCGTCTAGCGGGAGAGACTTACGAGCAGTACTTC,CATRLAGETYEQYF
.,TRBJ1-5,TRBV6-5,.,TGTGCCAGCAGGGCTGCGGGTAATCAGCCCCAGCATTTT,CASRAAGNQPQHF
.,TRBJ2-7,TRBV28,.,TGTGCCAGCACCCTAGCGGGGACAGGAGCCTACGAGCAGTACTTC,CASTLAGTGAYEQYF
.,TRBJ1-1,TRBV14,.,TGTGCCAGCAGCCCCGTTACTGAAGCTTTCTTT,CASSPVTEAFF
few,TRBJ1-6,TRBV18,TRBD1,TGTGCCAGCTCACCATCCAATCCGGGACAGTATAATTCACCCCTCCACTTT,CASSPSNPGQYNSPLHF
.,TRBJ2-1,TRBV7-6,.,TGTGCCAGCAGCTTACTACTTCTCTCCTACAATGAGCAGTTCTTC,CASSLLLLSYNEQFF
.,TRBJ1-1,TRBV7-3,TRBD1,TGTGCCAGCAGCGCGGGACAGGGGATGAACACTGAAGCTTTCTTT,CASSAGQGMNTEAFF
once,TRBJ1-6,TRBV11-2,TRBD1,TGTGCCAGCAGCCCAACAGGGGCGCGGAATAATTCACCCCTCCACTTT,CASSPTGARNNSPLHF
few,TRBJ1-6,TRBV7-3,TRBD1,TGTGCCAGCAGCTTAGGGACAGAGCGATCACCCCTCCACTTT,CASSLGTERSPLHF
few,TRBJ2-3,TRBV28,TRBD2,TGTGCCAGCAGTTCCACAACGGGACTAGTGGATTCAGATACGCAGTATTTT,CASSSTTGLVDSDTQYF
.,TRBJ1-2,TRBV5-1,TRBD1,TGCGCCAGCAGCTGGGACAGAGACTCTAACTATGGCTACACCTTC,CASSWDRDSNYGYTF
.,TRBJ2-1,TRBV5-1,TRBD2,TGCGCCAGCACCCGGACTAGCGGGAGACGCAATGAGCAGTTCTTC,CASTRTSGRRNEQFF
once,TRBJ2-5,TRBV4-3,.,TGCGCCAGCAGCCGAGCGGTTCAAGAGACCCAGTACTTC,CASSRAVQETQYF
few,TRBJ2-6,TRBV28,TRBD2,TGTGCCACCGCCCGGGCGGGAGGCTCTGGGGCCAACGTCCTGACTTTC,CATARAGGSGANVLTF
.,TRBJ2-1,TRBV4-3,TRBD2,TGCGCCAGCAGCCAATGGGTAGTGCAGACTAGCGGGAGGGGCGAGCAGTTCTTC,CASSQWVVQTSGRGEQFF
.,TRBJ2-5,TRBV6-6,.,TGTGCCAGCAGTTACTCGACGGGGGAGACCCAGTACTTC,CASSYSTGETQYF
.,TRBJ1-5,TRBV19,TRBD1,TGTGCCAGTAGTCGGACAGGGGATCAGCCCCAGCATTTT,CASSRTGDQPQHF
.,TRBJ1-2,TRBV15,TRBD1,TGTGCCACCAGCAGAGATCAGGGGGCGTATGGCTACACCTTC,CATSRDQGAYGYTF
.,TRBJ1-4,TRBV3-1/TRBV3-2,.,TGTGCCAGCAGCCAAGATGCAGGGATGAACGAAAAACTGTTTTTT,CASSQDAGMNEKLFF
.,TRBJ1-1,TRBV12-3/TRBV12-4,.,TGTGCCAGCAGTTTTCAGGGAGGCACTGAAGCTTTCTTT,CASSFQGGTEAFF
.,TRBJ1-1,TRBV19,.,TGTGCCAGTAGGCTAACCTTTCGGGGAATGAACACTGAAGCTTTCTTT,CASRLTFRGMNTEAFF
few,TRBJ2-3,TRBV27,TRBD2,TGTGCCAGCAGTTTCGGGACTAGGGGGTGGGGCACAGATACGCAGTATTTT,CASSFGTRGWGTDTQYF
.,TRBJ2-1,TRBV7-3,TRBD2,TGTGCCAGCAGCCCCGGACTAGCGGGGAATGAGCAGTTCTTC,CASSPGLAGNEQFF
once,TRBJ1-1,TRBV6-5,TRBD1,TGTGCCAGCAGGAGACAGGGTATGAACACTGAAGCTTTCTTT,CASRRQGMNTEAFF
.,TRBJ1-2,TRBV7-6,.,TGTGCCAGCAGCTTAGGCCCCACGGGACAACACATCCAGGGGAATGGCTACACCTTC,CASSLGPTGQHIQGNGYTF
.,TRBJ1-4,TRBV4-2,.,TGTGCCAGCAGCCAGTACCAAGGCAGGAAATATGAAAAACTGTTTTTT,CASSQYQGRKYEKLFF
.,TRBJ1-5,TRBV19,.,TGTGCCAGTAGTATGGAGGTCGGACGGACTGTACCGTTGGAGGGGCCCCAGCATTTT,CASSMEVGRTVPLEGPQHF
once,TRBJ2-1,TRBV18,TRBD2,TGTGCCAGCTCTCCTGAGCGGGGGAGCTCCTACAATGAGCAGTTCTTC,CASSPERGSSYNEQFF
.,TRBJ2-1,TRBV30,.,TGTGCCTGGAGTAGGCGGGACTTTGGCGGGCAGTTCTTC,CAWSRRDFGGQFF
.,TRBJ1-4,TRBV19,TRBD1,TGTGCCAGCAGGGACAGGGCCCTGGAAAAACTGTTTTTT,CASRDRALEKLFF
.,TRBJ2-1,TRBV3-1/TRBV3-2,.,TGTGCCAGCAGCCCACTTGCGGTCTTGAGAGGGAATGAGCAGTTCTTC,CASSPLAVLRGNEQFF
.,TRBJ1-5,TRBV7-8,.,TGTGCCAGCAGCTTATCACAGGGTAATCAGCCCCAGCATTTT,CASSLSQGNQPQHF
.,TRBJ2-1,TRBV30,TRBD1,TGTGCCTGGTTGGGGGACAGGGTCTCCTACAATGAGCAGTTCTTC,CAWLGDRVSYNEQFF
.,TRBJ2-5,TRBV24-1,TRBD2,TGTGCCACCAGTGGGAAAGCGGGAGGGGAGACCCAGTACTTC,CATSGKAGGETQYF
once,TRBJ2-2,TRBV5-4,TRBD1,TGTGCCAGCAGCTTGCTCAGACAGGGGGACACCGGGGAGCTGTTTTTT,CASSLLRQGDTGELFF